The 28 T cell receptor beta chains given below trace back to one sample, sequenced in a study of neoadjuvant nivolumab and ipilimumab in lung cancer. Data came from immunoSEQ multiplex PCR; TCRdb stores just in-frame clones and leaves some out. Among 13,000 or so clones listed, nearly 97% were seen once. The sequencing used peripheral blood, collected after neoadjuvant nivolumab, alone or with ipilimumab, at or shortly before surgery. Source of these receptors: an adult with non-small cell lung cancer.

The chain joins TRBV29-1 to TRBJ2-2, with D uncertain. The CDR3 length is 11 residues. Germline CDR1 reads SQVTM; CDR2 reads ANQGSEA. Trimming pared 4 bases from V and 7 bases from J, leaving 7 bases between. The DNA of the CDR3 is TGCAGCGTTGTCTCGGTCGGGGAGCTGTTTTTT. Translated, it gives CSVVSVGELFF.

The CDR3 is CANQGATNEKLFF. CDR3 in DNA: TGTGCCAACCAGGGGGCAACTAATGAAAAACTGTTTTTT. The chain is built from TRBV28 and TRBJ1-4, with 7 bases that match TRBD1. The CDR3 has 13 residues. The V segment lost 10 bases and the J segment 0 bases; nucleotides outside the gene matches: 2. Per the germline V gene, CDR1 is MDHEN and CDR2 is SYDVKM.

This chain links TRBV5-1 with TRBJ2-7, with D unresolved. Trimming removed 5 bases at V and 2 bases at J, with 11 bases between. CDR1 SGHRS and CDR2 YFSETQ come from the germline V gene. The CDR3 covers 13 residues. The CDR3: CASSLRTAYEQYF. As DNA, the CDR3 is TGCGCCAGCAGTCTGAGGACCGCCTACGAGCAGTACTTC.

The chain couples TRBV18 to TRBJ2-1, with D possibly being TRBD2 (6 bases). Germline assignment: CDR1 KGHSH and CDR2 LQKENI. The V gene lost 6 bases and the J gene lost 3 bases, with 15 bases spanning the gap. The CDR3 totals 15 residues. CDR3 sequence reads: CASSGLGGIYNEQFF. The CDR3 DNA is TGTGCCAGCTCCGGCCTGGGCGGGATCTACAATGAGCAGTTCTTC.

This clone was counted once. The chain carries TRBV5-1 and TRBJ2-2, with D possibly TRBD1 on 5 matching bases. V was shortened by 0 bases and J by 0 bases, with 6 bases between the two germline ends. Germline V gene lookup returns CDR1 SGHRS and CDR2 YFSETQ. This CDR3 contains 15 residues. As DNA, the CDR3 is TGCGCCAGCAGCTTGGCAGGGACGAACACCGGGGAGCTGTTTTTT. Its translation: CASSLAGTNTGELFF.

The chain has TRBV7-2 and TRBJ2-7; TRBD2 matches at 7 bases. The CDR3 extends over 14 amino acids. Germline trimming cut 3 bases from V and 3 bases from J; bases unmatched to any gene: 5. CDR1 and CDR2 (germline): SGHTA, FQGNSA. This chain's CDR3 is CASSLGLFNYEQYF. The CDR3 bases are TGTGCCAGCAGCTTGGGACTATTTAACTACGAGCAGTACTTC.

The chain joins TRBV5-1 to TRBJ1-2; D might be TRBD1 (6 bases). The CDR3 consists of 12 residues. Germline lookup yields CDR1 SGHRS and CDR2 YFSETQ. V lost 0 bases and J 7 bases, leaving 7 bases between the germline ends. The CDR3 loop reads CASSLDRVGYTF. As DNA, the CDR3 is TGCGCCAGCAGCTTGGACAGGGTTGGCTACACCTTC.

V and J are TRBV11-2 and TRBJ2-3; the D is unclear. Germline lookup yields CDR1 SGHAT and CDR2 FQNNGV. Trimming took off 5 bases at V and 3 bases at J, with 6 bases between the two ends. CDR3 size: 12 residues. The chain's CDR3 is CASSPFTDTQYF. The DNA for the CDR3 is TGTGCCAGCAGCCCCTTTACAGATACGCAGTATTTT.

The chain carries TRBV6-5 and TRBJ2-2; 7 bases agree with TRBD2. The CDR3 covers 15 residues. J was trimmed by 6 bases and V by 5 bases; bases with no gene match: 9. CDR1 and CDR2 from the germline V gene are MNHEY and SVGAGI. For the CDR3, the DNA is TGTGCCAGCAGTCATTGGGGGGGACGGGCCGGGGAGCTGTTTTTT. It specifies CASSHWGGRAGELFF.

The chain links TRBV7-2 to TRBJ2-7, with 11 nucleotides matching TRBD2. This CDR3 is built from 15 residues. Trimming took 5 bases from V and 3 from J; bases not matched to a gene: 6. The germline V gene encodes CDR1 SGHTA and CDR2 FQGNSA. CDR3 region: CASSLAGTSGYEQYF. For the CDR3, the DNA is TGTGCCAGCAGCCTCGCCGGGACTAGCGGCTACGAGCAGTACTTC.

The chain joins TRBV5-6 to TRBJ2-7; D remains ambiguous. CDR3 size: 16 residues. V dropped 0 bases and J dropped 2 bases, with 15 bases sitting between them. The V gene's germline CDR1 is SGHDT and CDR2 YYEEEE. This CDR3 reads CASSLAPWSAAYEQYF. CDR3 DNA sequence: TGTGCCAGCAGCTTGGCGCCCTGGAGCGCGGCCTACGAGCAGTACTTC.

This clone came up once. This rearrangement joins TRBV6-5 to TRBJ2-7; D is possibly TRBD1 or TRBD2 (5 bases each). Between the trimmed V and J ends, which lost 8 bases and 0 bases, there was a span of 17 bases. Looked up from germline, CDR1 is MNHEY and CDR2 is SVGAGI. This CDR3 is 15 amino acids long. The CDR3 DNA sequence: TGTGCCAGCGGTATTGCCAGAGGGGCCTCCTACGAGCAGTACTTC. This gives the protein CASGIARGASYEQYF.

V usage is TRBV19 and J usage is TRBJ1-1; no clear D. This CDR3 has 13 residues. Germline CDR1 is LNHDA and CDR2 is SQIVND (reference sequence). The V gene lost 3 bases and the J gene lost 1 base, with 6 bases spanning the gap. CDR3 residues: CASSIFENTEAFF. The DNA of the CDR3 is TGTGCCAGTAGTATTTTTGAGAACACTGAAGCTTTCTTT. The full variable domain, rest sourced from reference TRBV19 and TRBJ1-1, is DGGITQSPKYLFRKEGQNVTLSCEQNLNHDAMYWYRQDPGQGLRLIYYSQIVNDFQKGDIAEGYSVSREKKESFPLTVTSAQKNPTAFYLCASSIFENTEAFFGQGTRLTVV.

The chain links TRBV5-1 to TRBJ2-3, with D maybe TRBD1 (6 bases). CDR3 length: 16 residues. The germline V gene has CDR1 SGHRS and CDR2 YFSETQ. V was pared by 2 bases and J by 0 bases, with 13 bases between. The CDR3 is CASSFGRGGSTDTQYF. The CDR3 DNA follows: TGCGCCAGCAGCTTTGGCAGAGGGGGAAGCACAGATACGCAGTATTTT.

J is TRBJ1-4 and V is TRBV5-1, with 7 bases matching TRBD1. From germline, CDR1 is SGHRS and CDR2 YFSETQ. This CDR3 contains 14 residues. The V gene end was trimmed by 0 bases and the J gene end by 7 bases; junction bases not matched to a gene: 3. The DNA of the CDR3 is TGCGCCAGCAGCTTGGCGGGACAGCTTGAAAAACTGTTTTTT. The encoded protein is CASSLAGQLEKLFF.

The chain has TRBV7-3 and TRBJ1-2, with D perhaps TRBD1 (6 bases). The CDR3 extends over 18 amino acids. Germline values: CDR1 SGHTA, CDR2 FQGTGA. V was trimmed by 1 base and J by 7 bases, leaving 25 bases between them. The CDR3 protein is CASSLNPLGQRDQGGYTF. As DNA, the CDR3 is TGTGCCAGCAGCTTAAACCCTCTCGGACAGAGAGACCAAGGTGGCTACACCTTC.

The J gene is TRBJ2-7, the V gene TRBV11-2; D possibly corresponds to TRBD2 (5 bases). Germline V gene sequence: CDR1 SGHAT, CDR2 FQNNGV. This CDR3 has 15 amino acids. Trimming removed 6 bases at V and 3 bases at J, with 18 bases between. The CDR3 DNA reads TGTGCCAGCAGTACGAGGGCCGCGTTACTCTACGAGCAGTACTTC. Translating gives CASSTRAALLYEQYF.

The rearrangement joins TRBV11-2 to TRBJ2-1, with D possibly matching TRBD1 (5 bases). The length of the CDR3 is 15 residues. V lost 3 bases and J 8 bases, leaving 17 bases between the germline ends. Germline V gene lookup returns CDR1 SGHAT and CDR2 FQNNGV. CDR3 DNA sequence: TGTGCCAGCAGCTTCGGTAGAAGGGGATCCCATGAGCAGTTCTTC. It is translated as CASSFGRRGSHEQFF.

This clone is a singleton in its sample. This chain connects TRBV5-6 to TRBJ2-7; 9 bases are shared with TRBD2. The V segment lost 4 bases and the J segment 0 bases; nucleotides outside the gene matches: 5. CDR1 SGHDT and CDR2 YYEEEE come from the germline V gene. The CDR3 is made up of 15 amino acids. This CDR3 reads CASSVAGDASYEQYF. For the CDR3, the DNA is TGTGCCAGCAGCGTAGCGGGGGATGCCTCCTACGAGCAGTACTTC.

The V gene is TRBV25-1, the J gene TRBJ2-5, with 9 positions matching TRBD2. Germline-derived CDR1 and CDR2 are MGHDK and SYGVNS. The CDR3 has 15 amino acids. Unmatched junction bases numbered 7, after V lost 7 bases and J lost 1 base. The CDR3 here is CASTSTSGRQETQYF. As DNA, the CDR3 is TGTGCCAGCACGTCTACTAGCGGGCGCCAAGAGACCCAGTACTTC.

The rearrangement joins TRBV7-6 to TRBJ2-3, with D tentatively TRBD1 (6 bases). Per germline, CDR1 SGHVS and CDR2 FNYEAQ. The CDR3 is made up of 15 amino acids. Trimming took off 0 bases at V and 12 bases at J, with 19 bases between the two ends. The CDR3 spells CASSLAYRELPLQYF. DNA for the CDR3: TGTGCCAGCAGCTTAGCTTACAGGGAGCTTCCGCTTCAGTATTTT.

The V and J genes are TRBV7-3 and TRBJ2-2; perhaps TRBD1 as D (6 bases). V lost 3 bases and J 6 bases, leaving 11 bases between the germline ends. This CDR3 contains 14 residues. Germline CDR1 and CDR2: SGHTA and FQGTGA. The CDR3 is CASSFQGRAGELFF. For the CDR3, the DNA is TGTGCCAGCAGCTTTCAGGGGCGGGCCGGGGAGCTGTTTTTT.

CDR3 sequence reads: CASSYYFGQDYEQYF. Here the CDR3 DNA reads TGTGCCAGCAGCTATTATTTTGGCCAGGATTACGAGCAGTACTTC. The chain combines TRBV6-5 with TRBJ2-7, with D unresolved. The germline V gene has CDR1 MNHEY and CDR2 SVGAGI. The CDR3 totals 15 residues. The ends were cut back, 6 bases at V and 4 bases at J, with 19 bases in the middle.

The genes are TRBV7-2 and TRBJ1-5, with D possibly matching TRBD1 (6 bases). The CDR3 extends over 13 amino acids. Germline CDR1 reads SGHTA; CDR2 reads FQGNSA. V gave up 4 bases and J gave up 7 bases, with 11 bases separating them. CDR3 protein: CASSSQGSQPQHF. The DNA for the CDR3 is TGTGCCAGCAGCTCACAGGGTTCACAGCCCCAGCATTTT.

CDR3 sequence (DNA): TGTGCCAGCAGCTTAACTAGCGGGTTAACAGATACGCAGTATTTT. Translation: CASSLTSGLTDTQYF. The gene calls are TRBV7-2 and TRBJ2-3; 9 bases align to TRBD2. Germline V gene lookup returns CDR1 SGHTA and CDR2 FQGNSA. The CDR3 loop spans 15 amino acids. Trimming at V came to 2 bases and at J to 3 bases, leaving 3 bases not matched to a gene.

The CDR3 region has the DNA TGTGCCAGTAGTATCAGGGGGGCCCTCTACGAGCAGTACTTC. Amino acid sequence: CASSIRGALYEQYF. V gene TRBV19 combines with J gene TRBJ2-7; D is perhaps TRBD1 (7 bases). Trimming took off 3 bases at V and 3 bases at J, with 12 bases between the two ends. Germline V gene data show CDR1 as LNHDA and CDR2 as SQIVND (reference sequence). The CDR3 has 14 amino acids. The full variable domain, with the rest looked up from reference TRBV19 and TRBJ2-7, is DGGITQSPKYLFRKEGQNVTLSCEQNLNHDAMYWYRQDPGQGLRLIYYSQIVNDFQKGDIAEGYSVSREKKESFPLTVTSAQKNPTAFYLCASSIRGALYEQYFGPGTRLTVT.

The chain joins TRBV18 to TRBJ2-1; D unclear. The CDR3 spans 13 residues. V gave up 5 bases and J gave up 7 bases, with 12 bases separating them. Germline CDR1 reads KGHSH; CDR2 reads LQKENI. In DNA, the CDR3 is TGTGCCAGCTCAAGCCAGACGGATAATGAGCAGTTCTTC. Translating gives CASSSQTDNEQFF.

The chain couples TRBV27 to TRBJ1-1; no definite D call. This CDR3 comprises 14 residues. The V and J ends lost 3 bases and 1 base respectively, with 9 bases between them. From germline, CDR1 is MNHEY and CDR2 SMNVEV (reference sequence). This CDR3 reads CASSFLGQNTEAFF. In DNA, the CDR3 is TGTGCCAGCAGTTTTCTAGGGCAGAACACTGAAGCTTTCTTT.